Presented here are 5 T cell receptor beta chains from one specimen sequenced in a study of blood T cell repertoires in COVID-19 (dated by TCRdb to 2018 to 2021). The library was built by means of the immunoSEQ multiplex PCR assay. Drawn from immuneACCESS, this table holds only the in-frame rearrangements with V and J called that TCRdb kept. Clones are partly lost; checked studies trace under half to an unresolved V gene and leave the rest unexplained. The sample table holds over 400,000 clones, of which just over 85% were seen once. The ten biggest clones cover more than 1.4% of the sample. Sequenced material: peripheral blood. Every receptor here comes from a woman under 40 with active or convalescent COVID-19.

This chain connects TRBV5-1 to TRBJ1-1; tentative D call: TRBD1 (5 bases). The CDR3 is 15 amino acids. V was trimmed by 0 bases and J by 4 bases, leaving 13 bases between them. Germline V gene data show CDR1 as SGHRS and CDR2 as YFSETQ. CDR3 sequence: CASSLVPGGSTEAFF. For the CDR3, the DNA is TGCGCCAGCAGCTTGGTGCCGGGGGGGTCCACTGAAGCTTTCTTT.

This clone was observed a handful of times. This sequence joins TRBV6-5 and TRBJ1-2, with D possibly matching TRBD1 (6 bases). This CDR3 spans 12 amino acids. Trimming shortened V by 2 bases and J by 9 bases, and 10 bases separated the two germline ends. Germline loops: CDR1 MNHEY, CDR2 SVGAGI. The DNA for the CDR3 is TGTGCCAGCAGTTACAGGGGGACGAGCTACACCTTC. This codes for CASSYRGTSYTF.

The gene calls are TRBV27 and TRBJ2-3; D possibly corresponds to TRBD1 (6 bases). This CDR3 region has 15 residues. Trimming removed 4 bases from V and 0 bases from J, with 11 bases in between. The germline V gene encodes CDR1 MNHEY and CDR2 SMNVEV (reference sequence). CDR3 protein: CASSSLGQSTDTQYF. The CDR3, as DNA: TGTGCCAGCAGTTCACTTGGACAGAGCACAGATACGCAGTATTTT.

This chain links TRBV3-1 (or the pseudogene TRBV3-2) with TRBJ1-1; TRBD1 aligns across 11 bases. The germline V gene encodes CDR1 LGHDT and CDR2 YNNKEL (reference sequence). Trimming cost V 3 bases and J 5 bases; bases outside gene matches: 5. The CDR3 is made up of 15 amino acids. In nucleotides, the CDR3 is TGTGCCAGCAGCCACGGAGGGACAGGGGGAACTGAAGCTTTCTTT. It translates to CASSHGGTGGTEAFF.

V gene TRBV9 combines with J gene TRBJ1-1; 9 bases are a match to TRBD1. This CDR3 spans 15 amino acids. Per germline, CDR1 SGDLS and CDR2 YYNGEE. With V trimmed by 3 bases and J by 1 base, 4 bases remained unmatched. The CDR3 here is CASSGRTGANTEAFF. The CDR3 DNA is TGTGCCAGCAGCGGTCGGACAGGGGCGAACACTGAAGCTTTCTTT.